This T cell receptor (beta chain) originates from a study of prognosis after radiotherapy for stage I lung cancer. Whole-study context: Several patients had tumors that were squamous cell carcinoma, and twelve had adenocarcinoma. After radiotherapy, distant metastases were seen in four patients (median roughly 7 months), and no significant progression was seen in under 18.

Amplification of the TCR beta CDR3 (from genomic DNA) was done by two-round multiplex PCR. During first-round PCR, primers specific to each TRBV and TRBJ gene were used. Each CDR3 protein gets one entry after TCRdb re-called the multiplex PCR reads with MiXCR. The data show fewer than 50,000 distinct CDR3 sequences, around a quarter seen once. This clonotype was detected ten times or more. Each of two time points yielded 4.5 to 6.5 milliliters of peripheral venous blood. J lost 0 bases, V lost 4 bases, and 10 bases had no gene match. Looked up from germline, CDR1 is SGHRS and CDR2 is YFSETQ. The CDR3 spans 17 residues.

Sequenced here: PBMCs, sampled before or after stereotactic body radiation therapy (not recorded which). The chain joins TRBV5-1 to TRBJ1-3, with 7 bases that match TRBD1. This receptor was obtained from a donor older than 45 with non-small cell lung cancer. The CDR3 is CASSRSGTASSGNTIYF. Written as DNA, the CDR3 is TGCGCCAGCAGCCGCTCAGGGACAGCGAGCTCTGGAAACACCATATATTTT.